This T cell receptor beta chain was profiled in a study of regulatory T cells in long-lasting Graves disease. The table lists this clonotype with many counts. The target antigen is unknown. CDR3 regions were amplified by Arm-PCR using iRepertoire HTBI primers to build TCR beta libraries. TCRdb reanalysed the multiplex PCR reads using MiXCR and keeps one entry per CDR3 protein. The sample consists of over 350,000 distinct CDR3 sequences, less than 25% of them appearing once. V gave up 6 bases and J gave up 6 bases, with 9 bases separating them. The CDR3 extends over 11 amino acids. Regarding the study as a whole: TCR diversity was lower in persistent Graves' patients (versus newly diagnosed ones).

Time point given: persistent/refractory GD, antithyroid drugs over 5 years with positive TRAb. PBMC-extracted RNA yielded the TCR library. The genes are TRBV12-3 or TRBV12-4 and TRBJ2-7; D call uncertain. The clonotype was recovered from a female donor with Graves disease. Sequencing used peripheral blood mononuclear cells (PBMCs), obtained when the disease was refractory, from a patient treated with antithyroid drugs. The CDR3 nucleotides are TGTGCCAGCAGCCCCGGCGGCGAGCAGTACTTC. This gives the protein CASSPGGEQYF.